A selection of T cell receptor beta chains follows, all from one sample in a study of TIL therapy for anti-PD-1-resistant metastatic lung cancer. Here immunoSEQ multiplex PCR was the method, and the copy in TCRdb shows in-frame clones only, minus some. Of approximately 47,000 clones in the sample, 86% were seen once. The sample here was blood, taken at baseline. Every receptor here comes from a person aged 25 to 85 with non-small cell lung cancer. Each CDR3 is given with its conserved first and last residue.

cdr3_length j_call v_call cdr3_aa
17 TRBJ2-7 TRBV6-2/TRBV6-3 CASSYSLGTGYSYEQYF
15 TRBJ1-1 TRBV30 CAWSAQGGRNTEAFF
15 TRBJ2-2 TRBV27 CASSHSTANTGELFF
13 TRBJ2-3 TRBV10-3 CAIGGLGGDTQYF
16 TRBJ2-5 TRBV13 CASSFQRQGARETQYF
12 TRBJ1-4 TRBV28 CASENPREKLFF
16 TRBJ2-2 TRBV4-3 CASSPDPTAYTGELFF
13 TRBJ1-6 TRBV6-4 CASSAEENSPLHF
14 TRBJ1-5 TRBV7-2 CASSLVEGRMPQHF
13 TRBJ1-2 TRBV13 CASSPRLAYGYTF
21 TRBJ2-1 TRBV3-1/TRBV3-2 CASSQDQVGTINLKAHNEQFF
15 TRBJ2-3 TRBV4-1 CASSQGAGGWDTQYF
15 TRBJ1-4 TRBV28 CASSSGDSTNEKLFF
12 TRBJ2-7 TRBV5-4 CASSNWGEEQYF
12 TRBJ2-7 TRBV6-2/TRBV6-3 CASSYSDYEQYF
14 TRBJ2-7 TRBV10-3 CAIRMGQDSYEQYF
13 TRBJ1-4 TRBV6-5 CASRGGVREKLFF
15 TRBJ1-1 TRBV28 CASSLWGVLNTEAFF
15 TRBJ2-4 TRBV6-6 CASSLTSGSGNIQYF
17 TRBJ2-2 TRBV24-1 CATSEWDVYQRTGELFF
19 TRBJ1-3 TRBV7-9 CASSRGTGFVDLSGNTIYF
11 TRBJ2-5 TRBV10-2 CASSDAETQYF
13 TRBJ1-2 TRBV6-2/TRBV6-3 CASSYRENYGYTF
16 TRBJ1-1 TRBV4-1 CASSQEGAGGTTEAFF
12 TRBJ2-2 TRBV6-6 CASRPSTGELFF
14 TRBJ1-5 TRBV19 CASRPQGAGQPQHF
17 TRBJ2-6 TRBV30 CAWSSGGGLSGANVLTF
17 TRBJ1-3 TRBV19 CASSIVGQRVSGNTIYF
14 TRBJ2-7 TRBV28 CASSRAGADYEQYF
16 TRBJ2-3 TRBV24-1 CATSGGAGAPPDTQYF
10 TRBJ2-5 TRBV28 CASRGETQYF
13 TRBJ1-2 TRBV19 CASSPGQIYGYTF
13 TRBJ2-2 TRBV18 CASSPPGGGELFF
12 TRBJ1-5 TRBV28 CASSLANQPQHF
13 TRBJ1-1 TRBV11-2 CASSLRTTSEAFF
15 TRBJ1-4 TRBV9 CASSVEGVSFEKLFF
11 TRBJ1-3 TRBV2 CASSRENTIYF
17 TRBJ1-2 TRBV19 CASSQTPGTGAVYGYTF
13 TRBJ2-2 TRBV2 CARRQANTGELFF
16 TRBJ2-2 TRBV29-1 CSVEVMTGLLTGELFF
16 TRBJ2-7 TRBV28 CASSPTTGGGAYEQYF
15 TRBJ2-2 TRBV7-8 CASSLEPAVTGELFF
13 TRBJ1-1 TRBV9 CASSVWGDSEAFF
14 TRBJ1-3 TRBV6-1 CASSDTYSGNTIYF
14 TRBJ2-2 TRBV6-5 CASRTGGAAGELFF
12 TRBJ2-7 TRBV6-5 CASSTQGGEQYF
14 TRBJ2-1 TRBV7-2 CASSLAGQYNEQFF
14 TRBJ2-7 TRBV6-1 CASSEGGAGYEQYF
17 TRBJ2-3 TRBV15 CATSRGRTGGHTDTQYF
18 TRBJ2-3 TRBV3-1/TRBV3-2 CASSHEATSGYQADTQYF
14 TRBJ2-5 TRBV6-2/TRBV6-3 CASSGRQGSETQYF
14 TRBJ2-3 TRBV7-9 CASSWSDRTDTQYF
17 TRBJ2-2 TRBV10-3 CAISERGRSKNTGELFF
13 TRBJ2-2 TRBV28 CASSGSWTGELFF
15 TRBJ1-5 TRBV5-6 CASSLAGTFNQPQHF